This T cell receptor beta chain was sequenced for a study of blood T cell repertoires in COVID-19. Study background: Both acute and convalescent COVID-19 samples were obtained from the United States, Italy and Spain.

In the original analysis: Amplification of reference gene primers provided the estimated nucleated cell counts. The data were produced by immunoSEQ multiplex PCR, yet TCRdb's version contains in-frame clones alone and is incomplete. D and trimming come from the DNA, and the V and J calls and clone size come from that table. This table has 390,000 or so clones, around 86% appearing once. This clonotype originated in a woman in her 50s who had recovered from COVID-19. The sample consisted of PBMCs or T cells enriched from blood (not recorded which).

As DNA, the CDR3 is TGCGCCAGCAGCCAAGTTAGCGAGGATACGCAGTATTTT. Encoded protein: CASSQVSEDTQYF. This chain joins TRBV4-1 and TRBJ2-3, with D possibly TRBD2 on 5 matching bases. Germline V CDR1 and CDR2: MGHRA, YSYEKL. V was trimmed by 1 base and J by 6 bases, leaving 8 bases between them. The CDR3 has 13 residues.